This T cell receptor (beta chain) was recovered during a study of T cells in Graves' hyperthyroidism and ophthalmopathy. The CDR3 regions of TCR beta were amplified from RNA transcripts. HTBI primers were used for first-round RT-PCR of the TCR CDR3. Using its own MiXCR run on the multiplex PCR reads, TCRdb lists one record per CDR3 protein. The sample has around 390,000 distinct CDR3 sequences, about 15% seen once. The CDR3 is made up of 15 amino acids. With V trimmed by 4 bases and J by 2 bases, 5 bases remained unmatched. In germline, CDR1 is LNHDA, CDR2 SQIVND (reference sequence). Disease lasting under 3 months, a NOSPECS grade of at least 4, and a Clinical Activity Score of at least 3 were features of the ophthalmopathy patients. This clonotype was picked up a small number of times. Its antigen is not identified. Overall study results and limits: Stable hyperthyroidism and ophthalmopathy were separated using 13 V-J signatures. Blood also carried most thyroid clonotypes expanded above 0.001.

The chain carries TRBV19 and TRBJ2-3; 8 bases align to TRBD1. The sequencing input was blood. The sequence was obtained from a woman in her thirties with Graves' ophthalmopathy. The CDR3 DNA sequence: TGTGCCAGTAGTAGGGGACAGGTCCTCACAGATACGCAGTATTTT. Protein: CASSRGQVLTDTQYF. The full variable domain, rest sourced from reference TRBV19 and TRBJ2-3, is DGGITQSPKYLFRKEGQNVTLSCEQNLNHDAMYWYRQDPGQGLRLIYYSQIVNDFQKGDIAEGYSVSREKKESFPLTVTSAQKNPTAFYLCASSRGQVLTDTQYFGPGTRLTVL.